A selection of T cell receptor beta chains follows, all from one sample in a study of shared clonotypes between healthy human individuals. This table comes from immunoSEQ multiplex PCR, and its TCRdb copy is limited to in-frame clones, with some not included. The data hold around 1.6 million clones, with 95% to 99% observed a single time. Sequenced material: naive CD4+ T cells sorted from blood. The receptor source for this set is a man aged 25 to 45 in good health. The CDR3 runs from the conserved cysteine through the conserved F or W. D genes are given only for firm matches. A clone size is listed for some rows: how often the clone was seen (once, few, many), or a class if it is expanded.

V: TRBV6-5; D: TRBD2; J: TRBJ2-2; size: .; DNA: TGTGCCAGCAAAAGCGGGACGAACACCGGGGAGCTGTTTTTT; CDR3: CASKSGTNTGELFF
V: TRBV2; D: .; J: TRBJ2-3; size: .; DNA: TGTGCCAGCAGGTGGGGCGGAAGCACAGATACGCAGTATTTT; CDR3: CASRWGGSTDTQYF
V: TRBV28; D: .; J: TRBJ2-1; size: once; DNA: TGTGCCAGCAGTTTAAGGAGGCCAAAGATCTACAATGAGCAGTTCTTC; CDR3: CASSLRRPKIYNEQFF
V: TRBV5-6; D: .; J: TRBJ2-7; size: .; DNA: TGTGCCAGCAGCTTGGGAGGGTTCTCCTACGAGCAGTACTTC; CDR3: CASSLGGFSYEQYF
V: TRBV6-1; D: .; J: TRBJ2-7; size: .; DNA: TGTGCCAGCAGCCACGTGGGGGAGCAGTACTTC; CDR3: CASSHVGEQYF
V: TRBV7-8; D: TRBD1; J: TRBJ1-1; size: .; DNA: TGTGCCAGCAGCTTAGTAACAGGGGATTCTGAAGCTTTCTTT; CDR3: CASSLVTGDSEAFF
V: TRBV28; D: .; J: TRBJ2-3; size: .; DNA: TGTGCCAGCAGTTTAAGGGATACGCAGTATTTT; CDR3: CASSLRDTQYF
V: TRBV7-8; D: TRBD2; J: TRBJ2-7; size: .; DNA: TGTGCCAGCAGCTTAGCGGCGGGGGAATGGAACTACGAGCAGTACTTC; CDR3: CASSLAAGEWNYEQYF
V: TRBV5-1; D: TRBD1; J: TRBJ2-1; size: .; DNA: TGCGCCAGCAGACCCGGGACAGCGGACTACAATGAGCAGTTCTTC; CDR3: CASRPGTADYNEQFF
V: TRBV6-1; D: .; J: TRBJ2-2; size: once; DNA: TGTGCCAGCAGTGTAGGGACCACCGGGGAGCTGTTTTTT; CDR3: CASSVGTTGELFF
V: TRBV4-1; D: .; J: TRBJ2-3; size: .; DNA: TGCGCCAGCAGCCAAGTTGACGGTAGCACAGATACGCAGTATTTT; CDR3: CASSQVDGSTDTQYF
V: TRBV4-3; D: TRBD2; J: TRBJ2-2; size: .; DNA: TGCGCCAGCAGCCAACGTCCCAGACTAGCGGGAGCGAACACCGGGGAGCTGTTTTTT; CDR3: CASSQRPRLAGANTGELFF
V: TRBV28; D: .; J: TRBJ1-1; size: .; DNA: TGTGCCAGCAGTTCCTCAGGGACGGTGAACACTGAAGCTTTCTTT; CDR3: CASSSSGTVNTEAFF
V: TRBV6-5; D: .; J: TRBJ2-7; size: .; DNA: TGTGCCAGCAGTTACTACAGGGACTCCTACGAGCAGTACTTC; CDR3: CASSYYRDSYEQYF
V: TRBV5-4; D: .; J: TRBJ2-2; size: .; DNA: TGTGCCAGCAGCTTGGGACCCAGGGACACCGGGGAGCTGTTTTTT; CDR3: CASSLGPRDTGELFF
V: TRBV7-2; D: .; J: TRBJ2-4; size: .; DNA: TGTGCCAGCAGCTTAATGGGCCGGGTAGCCAAAAACATTCAGTACTTC; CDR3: CASSLMGRVAKNIQYF
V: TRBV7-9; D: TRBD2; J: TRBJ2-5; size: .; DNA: TGTGCCAGCAGCCCCGCTCGTAGCGGGAGCGGTCAAGAGACCCAGTACTTC; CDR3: CASSPARSGSGQETQYF
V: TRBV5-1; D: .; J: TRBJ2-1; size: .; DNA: TGCGCCAGCAGCTTCCGGGACGCTCTCAATGAGCAGTTCTTC; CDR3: CASSFRDALNEQFF
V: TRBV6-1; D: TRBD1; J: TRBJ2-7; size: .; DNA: TGTGCCAGCAGTGAGATGACAGGGGCCCGGTACGAGCAGTACTTC; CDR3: CASSEMTGARYEQYF
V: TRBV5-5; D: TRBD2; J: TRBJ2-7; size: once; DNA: TGTGCCAGCAGCCGTACAACTAGCGGGAGGGCCTACGAGCAGTACTTC; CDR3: CASSRTTSGRAYEQYF
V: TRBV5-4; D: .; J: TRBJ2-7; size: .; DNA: TGTGCCAGCAGCTTGGAAGCCAGGGGGGACGAGCAGTACTTC; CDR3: CASSLEARGDEQYF
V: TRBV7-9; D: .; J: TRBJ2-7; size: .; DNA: TGTGCCAGCAGCGCCCTAGGGGAGGGGGCCCGATCCTACGAGCAGTACTTC; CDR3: CASSALGEGARSYEQYF
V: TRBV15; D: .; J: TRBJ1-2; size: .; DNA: TGTGCCACCAGCAGAGATATCAGTGGCTATGGCTACACCTTC; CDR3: CATSRDISGYGYTF